This entry concerns a single TCR beta chain. Germline CDR1 SQVTM, CDR2 ANQGSEA. Trimming took 4 bases from V and 2 from J, leaving 10 bases between them. This CDR3 is 13 amino acids long. The sample is drawn from a study of early T cells in non-severe SARS-CoV-2 infection. Whole-study context: The sequenced material was bulk RNA from unsorted whole blood, and its chains were unpaired.

Via MiXCR, TCRdb re-called the 5' RACE reads, giving one row per CDR3 protein. The sample has some 50,000 distinct CDR3 sequences; about a tenth are singletons. This receptor was obtained from an adult who was a healthcare worker with PCR-confirmed SARS-CoV-2 infection or an uninfected control (not recorded which). The V and J genes are TRBV29-1 and TRBJ2-3; D may be TRBD1 (6 bases). The sequenced sample consisted of whole blood. Here the CDR3 reads CSVAGQSTDTQYF. For the CDR3, the DNA is TGCAGCGTTGCAGGACAGTCCACAGATACGCAGTATTTT.